These 14 T cell receptor beta chains came from one sample sequenced in a study of vaccination and CD4 T cells after COVID-19. The antigens these receptors bind are not known. Treatment specified: approximately 10-day PBMC culture with coronavirus spike peptide pools or control peptides (ViraFEST assay). The Oncomine TCR Beta short-read assay was applied to DNA of cultured CD4+ T cells. One entry per CDR3 protein results from TCRdb running MiXCR on the PCR reads. Among about 12,000 distinct CDR3 sequences listed, around 50% were seen once. What was sequenced was CD4+ T cells from blood, cultured in vitro. All receptors come from a human donor who had recovered from COVID-19.

This chain uses TRBV6-1 with TRBJ2-1, with 12 bases fitting TRBD2. Germline CDR1 and CDR2: MNHNS and SASEGT. V was clipped by 6 bases and J by 4 bases; unmatched bases: 4. The CDR3 runs to 15 residues. CDR3 loop: CASRSSGGGYNEQFF. CDR3 DNA sequence: TGTGCCAGCAGATCTAGCGGGGGGGGTTACAATGAGCAGTTCTTC.

This clonotype was found a few times. The genes are TRBV12-3 or TRBV12-4 and TRBJ1-5; D not certain. This CDR3 has 14 residues. V was pared by 4 bases and J by 5 bases, with 12 bases between. The CDR3 is CASSSIGRDQPQHF. CDR3 DNA sequence: TGTGCCAGCAGTTCGATAGGGAGGGATCAGCCCCAGCATTTT.

The chain combines TRBV7-9 with TRBJ1-2; TRBD1 agrees at 8 bases. CDR1 and CDR2 from the germline V gene are SEHNR and FQNEAQ (reference sequence). CDR3 length: 15 residues. Losses at the gene ends were 3 bases for V and 5 bases for J; bases not matched to a gene: 8. The DNA of the CDR3 is TGTGCCAGCAGCTTCTGGACAGGGACTGGATATGGCTACACCTTC. Residues: CASSFWTGTGYGYTF.

V usage is TRBV20-1 and J usage is TRBJ2-7, with TRBD2 matching 11 bases. The CDR3 is 14 amino acids. Per the germline V gene, CDR1 is DFQATT and CDR2 is SNEGSKA (reference sequence). V trimming: 6 bases; J trimming: 3 bases; junction bases outside the gene matches: 7. CDR3 in amino acids: CSATFGTSGYEQYF. The CDR3 region has the DNA TGCAGTGCAACGTTTGGGACTAGCGGCTACGAGCAGTACTTC.

DNA of the CDR3: TGTGCCAGCAGTACAGCTAACTATGGCTACACCTTC. Protein product: CASSTANYGYTF. The V gene is TRBV7-9, the J gene TRBJ1-2; unclear D gene. V was shortened by 6 bases and J by 0 bases, with 5 bases between the two germline ends. The CDR3 sequence is 12 residues long. Looked up from germline, CDR1 is SEHNR and CDR2 is FQNEAQ (reference sequence). The full variable domain, its missing parts supplied by reference TRBV7-9 and TRBJ1-2, is DTGVSQNPRHKITKRGQNVTFRCDPISEHNRLYWYRQTLGQGPEFLTYFQNEAQLEKSRLLSDRFSAERPKGSFSTLEIQRTEQGDSAMYLCASSTANYGYTFGSGTRLTVV.

The CDR3 region is CASSYSSGADYGYTF. CDR3 DNA: TGTGCCAGCAGTTACTCGTCTGGAGCAGACTATGGCTACACCTTC. The J gene is TRBJ1-2, the V gene TRBV6-5; D is unresolved. The CDR3 has 15 amino acids. Germline CDR1 is MNHEY and CDR2 is SVGAGI. The V end was cut by 0 bases, the J end by 3 bases, with 11 bases between.

V is TRBV19 and J is TRBJ2-1, with 11 bases identical to TRBD2. Germline V gene sequence: CDR1 LNHDA, CDR2 SQIVND (reference sequence). CDR3 length equals 15 residues. V gave up 10 bases and J gave up 6 bases; unmatched junction bases: 11. CDR3 coding DNA: TGTGCCACCAGGACCCTAGCGGGGGGCCCCAATGAGCAGTTCTTC. Translation: CATRTLAGGPNEQFF.

This chain links TRBV11-3 with TRBJ1-5, with D unclear. V lost 5 bases, J lost 5 bases, and 13 bases lay in between. The CDR3 runs 14 residues. Germline CDR1 and CDR2: SGHNT and YENEEA. The CDR3 sequence: CASSKNGEDQPQHF. Written as DNA, the CDR3 is TGTGCCAGCAGCAAAAACGGGGAAGATCAGCCCCAGCATTTT.

The table lists this clonotype with a count of one. This chain uses TRBV5-5 with TRBJ1-2; possibly TRBD1 for D (5 bases). Per germline, CDR1 SGHKS and CDR2 YYEKEE (reference sequence). Trimming took 4 bases from V and 2 from J, leaving 12 bases between them. The CDR3 has 14 residues. This CDR3 reads CASSPYRDNYGYTF. CDR3 nucleotides: TGTGCCAGCAGCCCTTACCGGGACAACTATGGCTACACCTTC.

The V and J genes are TRBV7-8 and TRBJ2-1; 7 nucleotides match TRBD2. Trimming took 4 bases from V and 15 from J; bases not matched to a gene: 9. The CDR3 consists of 12 residues. The V gene's germline CDR1 is SGHVS and CDR2 FQNEAQ. CDR3 DNA sequence: TGTGCCAGCAGCTCGCCCTGGGGAGGGTCGTTCTTC. Translating it yields CASSSPWGGSFF.

The chain recombines TRBV30 with TRBJ1-5, with TRBD1 identical over 9 bases. CDR1 GTSNPN and CDR2 SVGIG come from the germline V gene (reference sequence). The CDR3 has 13 amino acids. Trimming took 7 bases from V and 9 from J; bases not matched to a gene: 10. Here the CDR3 reads CASSGTGLGPQHF. CDR3 in DNA: TGTGCCTCCTCCGGGACAGGGTTGGGGCCCCAGCATTTT. Full variable domain (remainder filled in from reference TRBV30 and TRBJ1-5): SQTIHQWPATLVQPVGSPLSLECTVEGTSNPNLYWYRQAAGRGLQLLFYSVGIGQISSEVPQNLSASRPQDRQFILSSKKLLLSDSGFYLCASSGTGLGPQHFGDGTRLSIL.

The chain couples TRBV7-9 to TRBJ2-3, with 10 bases fitting TRBD2. The germline CDR1 and CDR2 sequences are SEHNR and FQNEAQ (reference sequence). The CDR3 runs 15 residues. J lost 8 bases, V lost 3 bases, and 8 bases had no gene match. The CDR3 region is CASSLSGGAKGTQYF. As DNA, the CDR3 is TGTGCCAGCAGCTTGAGCGGGGGGGCAAAGGGTACGCAGTATTTT. Full variable domain (outside the CDR3, taken from reference TRBV7-9 and TRBJ2-3): DTGVSQNPRHKITKRGQNVTFRCDPISEHNRLYWYRQTLGQGPEFLTYFQNEAQLEKSRLLSDRFSAERPKGSFSTLEIQRTEQGDSAMYLCASSLSGGAKGTQYFGPGTRLTVL.

The chain couples TRBV20-1 to TRBJ2-5, with 7 nucleotides matching TRBD2. Trimming removed 2 bases from V and 9 bases from J; junction bases left unmatched: 12. The CDR3 is 14 residues long. Germline CDR1 reads DFQATT; CDR2 reads SNEGSKA (reference sequence). In nucleotides, the CDR3 is TGCAGTGCTAGACCTCTAGGACTAGGGGAGGCCCAGTACTTC. Its protein is CSARPLGLGEAQYF.

The table lists this clonotype with a few counts. This sequence joins TRBV20-1 and TRBJ1-5; 11 nucleotides align to TRBD1. V lost 2 bases, J lost 6 bases, and 3 bases stayed unmatched. In germline, CDR1 is DFQATT, CDR2 SNEGSKA (reference sequence). This CDR3 comprises 14 residues. The CDR3 reads CSARLGTGGQPQHF. The CDR3 DNA reads TGCAGTGCTAGACTTGGGACAGGGGGTCAGCCCCAGCATTTT.